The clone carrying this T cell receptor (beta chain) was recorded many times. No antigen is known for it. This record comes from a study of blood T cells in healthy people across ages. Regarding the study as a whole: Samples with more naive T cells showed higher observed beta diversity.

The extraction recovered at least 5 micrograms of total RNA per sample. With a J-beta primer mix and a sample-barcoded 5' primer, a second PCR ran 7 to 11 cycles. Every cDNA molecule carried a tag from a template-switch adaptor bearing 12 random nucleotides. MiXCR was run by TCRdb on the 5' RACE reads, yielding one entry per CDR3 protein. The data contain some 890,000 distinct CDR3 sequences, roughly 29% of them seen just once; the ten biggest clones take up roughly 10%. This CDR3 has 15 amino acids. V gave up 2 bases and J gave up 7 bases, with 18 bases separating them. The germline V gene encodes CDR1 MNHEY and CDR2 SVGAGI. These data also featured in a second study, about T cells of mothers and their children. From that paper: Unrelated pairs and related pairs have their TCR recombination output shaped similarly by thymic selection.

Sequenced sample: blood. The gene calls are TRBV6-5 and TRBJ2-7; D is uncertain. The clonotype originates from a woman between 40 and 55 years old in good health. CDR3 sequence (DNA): TGTGCCAGCAGTTACAAGGACGGGTGGATCGAAGAGCAGTACTTC. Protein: CASSYKDGWIEEQYF.